This passage covers 24 T cell receptor beta chains from one sample sequenced in a study of CD8 T cells in Susac syndrome. RNA was extracted with the RNeasy kit, and a quantity of roughly 0.5 to 1 ug was reverse transcribed using random hexamers. TCRdb re-derived calls from the immunoSEQ multiplex PCR reads in MiXCR, one entry per CDR3 protein. The table shows some 260,000 distinct CDR3 sequences, with approximately 81% occurring only once. The material sequenced was CD8+ T cells from PBMCs. These receptor sequences come from a human donor with multiple sclerosis.

CDR3 protein: CASSLGTVPYEQYF. The CDR3 DNA reads as TGTGCCAGCAGCTTAGGGACCGTTCCATACGAGCAGTACTTC. J is TRBJ2-7 and V is TRBV5-4; D tentatively reads TRBD1 or TRBD2 (5 bases each). The CDR3 consists of 14 residues. From germline, CDR1 is SGHNT and CDR2 YYREEE (reference sequence). V lost 2 bases and J 4 bases, leaving 13 bases between the germline ends.

The chain has TRBV7-9 and TRBJ2-2; D is ambiguous. Germline V gene lookup returns CDR1 SEHNR and CDR2 FQNEAQ (reference sequence). Trimming cost V 2 bases and J 0 bases, with 4 bases left between them. The CDR3 sequence is 14 residues long. CDR3 residues: CASSLLSNTGELFF. Here the CDR3 DNA reads TGTGCCAGCAGCTTATTATCGAACACCGGGGAGCTGTTTTTT.

The genes are TRBV7-6 and TRBJ2-7; 9 bases are shared with TRBD1. Trimming took 4 bases from V and 7 from J; bases not matched to a gene: 5. Per the germline V gene, CDR1 is SGHVS and CDR2 is FNYEAQ. The CDR3 extends over 13 amino acids. The CDR3 sequence: CASSYKTGGEQYF. The CDR3 coding sequence is TGTGCCAGCAGCTACAAGACAGGGGGAGAGCAGTACTTC.

The J gene is TRBJ2-7, the V gene TRBV20-1; D gene unclear. The V gene's germline CDR1 is DFQATT and CDR2 SNEGSKA (reference sequence). V shed 4 bases and J shed 1 base, with 14 bases lying between them. The length of the CDR3 is 14 residues. The CDR3 region is CSAIRAQGSYEQYF. The CDR3 bases are TGCAGTGCTATCCGGGCCCAAGGGTCCTACGAGCAGTACTTC.

This clonotype was counted a few times. The CDR3 DNA is TGTGCCAGCAGTTTTCGCGAGACCTACGAGCAGTACTTC. Translated, it gives CASSFRETYEQYF. The chain combines TRBV27 with TRBJ2-7; the D is unclear. The length of the CDR3 is 13 residues. Trimming removed 3 bases from V and 2 bases from J, with 8 bases in between. Germline V gives CDR1 MNHEY, CDR2 SMNVEV (reference sequence).

The chain is built from TRBV11-2 and TRBJ2-3; D is ambiguous. CDR1 and CDR2 from the germline V gene are SGHAT and FQNNGV. This CDR3 region has 17 residues. With 3 bases removed from V and 4 bases from J, the gap between germline ends came to 20 bases. CDR3 nucleotide sequence: TGTGCCAGCAGCTTCTTAAGGGCCGATAATGGTGCAGATACGCAGTATTTT. This translates into CASSFLRADNGADTQYF.

The chain employs TRBV28 and TRBJ2-2, with 14 bases identical to TRBD2. This CDR3 region has 21 residues. V lost 8 bases to trimming and J lost 0 bases; unmatched junction nucleotides: 17. The germline V gene has CDR1 MDHEN and CDR2 SYDVKM. CDR3 nucleotide sequence: TGTGCCAGCGAGGCCTTAATGCCGGGACTAGCGGGAGTAGCGAACACCGGGGAGCTGTTTTTT. It is translated as CASEALMPGLAGVANTGELFF.

V and J are TRBV2 and TRBJ2-1; the match to TRBD2 covers 9 bases. Germline V gene data show CDR1 as SNHLY and CDR2 as FYNNEI. The CDR3 contains 13 residues. CDR3 sequence: CTGTSFDSFEQFF. The CDR3 DNA is TGTACCGGGACTAGCTTTGATTCATTTGAGCAGTTCTTC.

This chain uses TRBV19 with TRBJ1-5; 11 positions agree with TRBD1. The J segment lost 6 bases and the V segment lost 0 bases, leaving 1 base of the junction unmatched. Germline V gives CDR1 LNHDA, CDR2 SQIVND (reference sequence). This CDR3 has 15 residues. The CDR3, as DNA: TGTGCCAGTAGTATAGATGGGACAGGGGGTCAGCCCCAGCATTTT. It specifies CASSIDGTGGQPQHF.

The chain recombines TRBV12-3 or TRBV12-4 with TRBJ1-1; no clear D gene. CDR3 length equals 13 residues. Trimming cost V 1 base and J 2 bases, with 5 bases left between them. For the CDR3, the DNA is TGTGCCAGCAGTTTAGGGTATAACACTGAAGCTTTCTTT. Encoded protein: CASSLGYNTEAFF.

This chain joins TRBV3-1 and TRBJ2-1; TRBD1 matches at 8 bases. Germline V gene sequence: CDR1 LGHDT, CDR2 YNNKEL (reference sequence). J gave up 10 bases and V 8 bases, and 13 bases lay outside the gene matches. The CDR3 totals 14 residues. The CDR3 region has the DNA TGTGCCAGCGAAGCCGGGACAGGTTTAAGGGAGCAGTTCTTC. Amino acids: CASEAGTGLREQFF.

This clonotype was picked up a small number of times. The V gene is TRBV7-6, the J gene TRBJ1-5; D is undetermined. The germline V gene encodes CDR1 SGHVS and CDR2 FNYEAQ. Trimming left V 4 bases short and J 1 base short, with 8 bases between. The CDR3 loop spans 14 amino acids. DNA for the CDR3: TGTGCCAGCAGCTCCGGGCAAAGCAATCAGCCCCAGCATTTT. Translated, it gives CASSSGQSNQPQHF.

The chain is built from TRBV27 and TRBJ2-2, with TRBD1 identical over 7 bases. Looked up from germline, CDR1 is MNHEY and CDR2 is SMNVEV (reference sequence). The CDR3 is made up of 17 amino acids. V was clipped by 5 bases and J by 1 base; unmatched bases: 10. CDR3 protein: CASSPSTGEKNTGELFF. CDR3 DNA: TGTGCCAGCAGTCCTAGTACAGGGGAGAAGAACACCGGGGAGCTGTTTTTT.

This rearrangement joins TRBV19 to TRBJ1-3; no firm D call. Germline CDR1 reads LNHDA; CDR2 reads SQIVND (reference sequence). V lost 3 bases and J 0 bases, leaving 9 bases between the germline ends. The CDR3 has 15 residues. CDR3: CASSIDRNSGNTIYF. As DNA, the CDR3 is TGTGCCAGTAGTATCGACCGAAACTCTGGAAACACCATATATTTT.

The V and J genes are TRBV28 and TRBJ2-3; possible D gene TRBD2, 5 bases. Trimming pared 5 bases from V and 2 bases from J, leaving 14 bases between. The CDR3 loop spans 15 amino acids. The V gene's germline CDR1 is MDHEN and CDR2 SYDVKM. CDR3 sequence reads: CASSPYPGTTDTQYF. The CDR3 bases are TGTGCCAGCAGTCCATACCCGGGAACCACAGATACGCAGTATTTT.

The count of this clonotype is one. The rearrangement uses TRBV5-1 and TRBJ1-3; D call uncertain. The germline V and J ends were trimmed by 3 bases and 1 base, with 14 bases remaining between them. CDR3 length: 16 amino acids. Germline lookup yields CDR1 SGHRS and CDR2 YFSETQ. CDR3: CASSSTGRVSGNTIYF. In DNA, the CDR3 is TGCGCCAGCAGCTCGACCGGACGGGTTTCTGGAAACACCATATATTTT.

This clonotype was observed a handful of times. The rearrangement links TRBV6-6 to TRBJ2-3; 7 nucleotides line up with TRBD2. V was clipped by 3 bases and J by 1 base; unmatched bases: 4. This CDR3 has 15 residues. Germline V gene data show CDR1 as MNHNY and CDR2 as SVGAGI (reference sequence). DNA for the CDR3: TGTGCCAGCAGTTATTGGGCGGGGGGCACAGATACGCAGTATTTT. It encodes CASSYWAGGTDTQYF.

The chain has TRBV5-4 and TRBJ2-1; 11 bases line up with TRBD2. V lost 4 bases to trimming and J lost 6 bases; unmatched junction nucleotides: 3. Germline CDR1 is SGHNT and CDR2 is YYREEE (reference sequence). The length of the CDR3 is 14 residues. The CDR3 sequence: CASSPGLAANEQFF. Here the CDR3 DNA reads TGTGCCAGCAGCCCGGGACTAGCGGCCAATGAGCAGTTCTTC.

This chain connects TRBV3-1 to TRBJ1-3, with D uncertain. Per germline, CDR1 LGHDT and CDR2 YNNKEL (reference sequence). V lost 0 bases and J 1 base, leaving 10 bases between the germline ends. CDR3 size: 16 residues. CDR3 residues: CASSQDSEGSGNTIYF. The CDR3 nucleotides are TGTGCCAGCAGCCAAGATTCGGAGGGATCTGGAAACACCATATATTTT. Using reference TRBV3-1 and TRBJ1-3 for the parts outside the CDR3, the full variable domain is DTAVSQTPKYLVTQMGNDKSIKCEQNLGHDTMYWYKQDSKKFLKIMFSYNNKELIINETVPNRFSPKSPDKAHLNLHINSLELGDSAVYFCASSQDSEGSGNTIYFGEGSWLTVV.

This clonotype was detected only a few times. This chain connects TRBV21-1 to TRBJ2-7; the table's D call, TRBD1, was not checked against the DNA. TRBV21-1 is described as a pseudogene. The CDR3 is 14 residues long. CDR3 in DNA: TGTGCCAGCACCTCCGGACAAGGTGGCTACGAGCAGTACTTC. The encoded protein is CASTSGQGGYEQYF.

The chain is built from TRBV5-4 and TRBJ1-1; D gene ambiguous. CDR3 size: 13 residues. Trimming stripped 7 bases from V and 6 bases from J, with 16 bases between. Germline-derived CDR1 and CDR2 are SGHNT and YYREEE (reference sequence). The CDR3 DNA follows: TGTGCCAGCGCCACAATGGGTTTCGCTGAAGCTTTCTTT. It translates to CASATMGFAEAFF.

This chain uses TRBV2 with TRBJ1-6; TRBD1 agrees at 10 bases. The CDR3 is made up of 17 amino acids. Trimming at V came to 5 bases and at J to 9 bases, leaving 13 bases not matched to a gene. The germline V gene has CDR1 SNHLY and CDR2 FYNNEI. CDR3 amino acids: CASSPSRQGARGSPLHF. The CDR3 DNA follows: TGTGCCAGCAGTCCTTCCCGACAGGGGGCGCGGGGTTCACCCCTCCACTTT.

As concerns this clonotype: The junction departs from germline at one end; a sequencing error may be responsible. V usage is TRBV11-2 and J usage is TRBJ2-2; weak D call: TRBD2 (6 bases). The CDR3 contains 13 residues. Germline V lookup: CDR1 SGHAT, CDR2 FQNNGV. CDR3 amino acids: CASSFSGSRDLFF. The CDR3 region has the DNA TGTGCCAGCAGCTTTTCCGGGAGCCGGGACCTGTTTTTT.

V and J are TRBV4-1 and TRBJ2-7; D not certain. Trimming removed 0 bases from V and 3 bases from J, with 12 bases in between. This CDR3 is 15 amino acids long. Germline V gene lookup returns CDR1 MGHRA and CDR2 YSYEKL. Here the CDR3 DNA reads TGCGCCAGCAGCCAAGATATTGCACAGTACTACGAGCAGTACTTC. Its translation is CASSQDIAQYYEQYF.